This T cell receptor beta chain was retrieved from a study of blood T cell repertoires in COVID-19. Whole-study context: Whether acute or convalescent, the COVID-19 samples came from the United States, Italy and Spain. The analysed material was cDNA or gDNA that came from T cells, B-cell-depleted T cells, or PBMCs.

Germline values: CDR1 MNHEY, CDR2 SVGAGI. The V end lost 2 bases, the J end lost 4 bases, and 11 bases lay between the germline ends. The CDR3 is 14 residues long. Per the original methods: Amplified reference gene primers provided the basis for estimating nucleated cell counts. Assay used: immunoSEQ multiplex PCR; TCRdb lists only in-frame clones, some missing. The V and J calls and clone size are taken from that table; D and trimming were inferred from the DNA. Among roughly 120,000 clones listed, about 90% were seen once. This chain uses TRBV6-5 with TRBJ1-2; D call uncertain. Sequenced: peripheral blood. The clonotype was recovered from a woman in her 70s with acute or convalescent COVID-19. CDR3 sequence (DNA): TGTGCCAGCAGTTACAACAGATTGGCCTATGGCTACACCTTC. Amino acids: CASSYNRLAYGYTF.